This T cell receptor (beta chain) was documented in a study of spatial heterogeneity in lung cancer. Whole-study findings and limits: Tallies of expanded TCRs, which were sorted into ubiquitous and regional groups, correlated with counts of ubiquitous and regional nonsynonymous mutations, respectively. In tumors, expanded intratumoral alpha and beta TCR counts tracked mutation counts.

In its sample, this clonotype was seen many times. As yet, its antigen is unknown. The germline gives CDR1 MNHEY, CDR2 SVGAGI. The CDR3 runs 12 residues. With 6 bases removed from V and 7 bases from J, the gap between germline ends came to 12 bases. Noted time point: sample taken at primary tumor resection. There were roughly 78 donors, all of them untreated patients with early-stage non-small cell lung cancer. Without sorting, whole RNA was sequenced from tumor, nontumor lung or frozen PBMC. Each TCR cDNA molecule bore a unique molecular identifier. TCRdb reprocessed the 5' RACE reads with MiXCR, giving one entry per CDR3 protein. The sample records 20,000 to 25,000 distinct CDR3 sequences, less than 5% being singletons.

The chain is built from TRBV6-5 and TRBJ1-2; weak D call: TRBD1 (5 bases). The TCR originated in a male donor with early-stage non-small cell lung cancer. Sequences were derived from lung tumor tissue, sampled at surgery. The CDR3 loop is CASRGGAGGYTF. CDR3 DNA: TGTGCCAGCAGGGGGGGAGCTGGTGGCTACACCTTC.